These 9 T cell receptor beta chains were all obtained from the same sample, sequenced in a study of OX40 agonist ivuxolimab in advanced cancers. TCRdb keeps only in-frame clones here, not all; method: immunoSEQ multiplex PCR. The sample shows about 93,000 clones, 90% to 95% of them seen only once. This specimen consisted of CD4+ or CD8+ T cells sorted from blood, obtained in a trial of the OX40 agonist ivuxolimab. These receptors were collected from an adult with an advanced solid tumor such as melanoma, head and neck, liver or kidney cancer.

V is TRBV6-5 and J is TRBJ2-3, with D maybe TRBD1 (5 bases). This CDR3 has 16 amino acids. Trimming took 0 bases from V and 5 from J, leaving 15 bases between them. Looked up from germline, CDR1 is MNHEY and CDR2 is SVGAGI. The DNA for the CDR3 is TGTGCCAGCAGTTACTCGATTATAAGGGGTGAAGATACGCAGTATTTT. Translation gives CASSYSIIRGEDTQYF.

Comments on this clone: The sample has other DNA sequences that encode this CDR3 too. This rearrangement joins TRBV27 to TRBJ1-1; no clear D. The CDR3 is made up of 13 amino acids. V was shortened by 6 bases and J by 2 bases, with 10 bases between the two germline ends. The germline V gene has CDR1 MNHEY and CDR2 SMNVEV (reference sequence). DNA for the CDR3: TGTGCCAGCAGCCTAACCTTCAACACTGAAGCTTTCTTT. This sequence encodes CASSLTFNTEAFF.

The rearrangement uses TRBV14 and TRBJ2-7; 13 positions agree with TRBD2. CDR1 SGHDN and CDR2 FVKESK come from the germline V gene. After removal of 3 bases from V and 4 bases from J, the junction contained 3 bases not matched to a gene. CDR3 size: 15 residues. As DNA, the CDR3 is TGTGCCAGCAGCCATTTGGGACTAGCGGGGTACGAGCAGTACTTC. This codes for CASSHLGLAGYEQYF.

The chain combines TRBV10-1 with TRBJ2-3, with D uncertain. Trimming pared 4 bases from V and 0 bases from J, leaving 11 bases between. The germline V gene has CDR1 WNHNN and CDR2 SYGVQD (reference sequence). The CDR3 sequence is 15 residues long. CDR3 nucleotide sequence: TGCGCCAGCAGTGGTGGGCACGGGAGCACAGATACGCAGTATTTT. Translation gives CASSGGHGSTDTQYF.

The J gene is TRBJ1-1, the V gene TRBV30, with D hard to call. The CDR3 is 14 residues long. The germline V gene encodes CDR1 GTSNPN and CDR2 SVGIG (reference sequence). Deletions cut 3 bases from V and 4 bases from J, with 15 bases between. In DNA form, the CDR3 reads TGTGCCTGGAGGACCTTGTCGGGAAGCACTGAAGCTTTCTTT. This encodes CAWRTLSGSTEAFF.

This rearrangement joins TRBV6-5 to TRBJ2-5; D call uncertain. In germline, CDR1 is MNHEY, CDR2 SVGAGI. With 0 bases removed from V and 1 base from J, the gap between germline ends came to 9 bases. This CDR3 is 15 amino acids long. The CDR3 DNA reads as TGTGCCAGCAGTTACTCGCCGGCTAGCCAAGAGACCCAGTACTTC. Its protein product is CASSYSPASQETQYF.

The CDR3 loop is CASSQLTGGYSGNTIYF. The CDR3, as DNA: TGTGCCAGCAGCCAACTAACCGGGGGCTACTCTGGAAACACCATATATTTT. The J gene is TRBJ1-3, the V gene TRBV16, with D maybe TRBD1 (6 bases). Per germline, CDR1 KGHSY and CDR2 FQNENV. The CDR3 length is 17 residues. V was pared by 2 bases and J by 0 bases, with 14 bases between.

The chain has TRBV11-2 and TRBJ1-1; TRBD1 is a possible D gene (6 bases). In germline, CDR1 is SGHAT, CDR2 FQNNGV. Trimming removed 3 bases from V and 5 bases from J, with 16 bases in between. This CDR3 spans 15 amino acids. As DNA, the CDR3 is TGTGCCAGCAGCTTTACGGGGGCGGTCGGTACTGAAGCTTTCTTT. Translating gives CASSFTGAVGTEAFF.

V usage is TRBV27 and J usage is TRBJ1-3; possibly TRBD1 for D (5 bases). The CDR3 totals 14 residues. V lost 5 bases and J lost 0, with 8 bases in between. CDR1 and CDR2 from the germline V gene are MNHEY and SMNVEV (reference sequence). The CDR3 loop reads CASSRGYSGNTIYF. The CDR3 region has the DNA TGTGCCAGCAGTCGGGGGTACTCTGGAAACACCATATATTTT.